This T cell receptor beta chain was recorded in a study of low-dose radiotherapy and immunotherapy resistance in tumors. Time point indicated: after trial treatment. As to treatment: LDRT plus nivolumab, ipilimumab, low-dose cyclophosphamide and aspirin (RACIN trial). With a constant-region primer and a V-primer adapter, TCRs were subjected to roughly 20 PCR cycles of amplification. TCRdb fed the reads into MiXCR, producing one record per CDR3 protein. The data show roughly 50,000 distinct CDR3 sequences, roughly 33% seen once. The length of the CDR3 is 15 residues. V was cut by 6 bases and J by 9 bases, with 21 bases left in between.

The material sequenced was PBMCs, taken after low-dose radiotherapy plus immunotherapy. The source of this sequence is a male donor with rectosigmoid adenocarcinoma. The chain couples TRBV12-3 or TRBV12-4 to TRBJ2-1; perhaps TRBD2 as D (7 bases). The CDR3 DNA sequence: TGTGCCAGCAGCCGTAGCGCGGGGGCCCAGGGTGAGCAGTTCTTC. Protein product: CASSRSAGAQGEQFF.